Reported below is one T cell receptor beta chain. The data were taken from a study of blood T cell repertoires in COVID-19. Original data processing: It was from reference gene primer amplification that nucleated cell counts were estimated. Here immunoSEQ multiplex PCR was the method, and the copy in TCRdb shows in-frame clones only, minus some. V and J calls and clone size are copied from that table; D and trimming were computed from the DNA. The repertoire has about 110,000 clones, 76% of them found once; the top ten carry 5% to 8%. Germline V CDR1 and CDR2: SGHVS, FNYEAQ. Unmatched junction bases numbered 7, after V lost 2 bases and J lost 0 bases. This CDR3 is 18 amino acids long.

The sample comprised peripheral blood. The chain employs TRBV7-6 and TRBJ2-1; 10 nucleotides line up with TRBD2. This clonotype originated in a man aged 80 or over with COVID-19, enrolled during active disease. Written as DNA, the CDR3 is TGTGCCAGCAGCTTATTAGCGGGAGGACGCCTCTCCTACAATGAGCAGTTCTTC. Translation: CASSLLAGGRLSYNEQFF.